Listed below are T cell receptor beta chains from one sample, sequenced in a study of T cell changes during pregnancy in multiple sclerosis. Assay used: immunoSEQ multiplex PCR; TCRdb lists only in-frame clones, some missing. The sample shows around 71,000 clones, about 92% of them seen only once. The sample in question was peripheral blood, obtained in the third trimester of pregnancy. These receptors came from a female donor with multiple sclerosis, enrolled in a pregnancy study. Both conserved end residues are part of each CDR3. Size tells how often a clone was seen (once, few, many) or the class of an expanded clone, and some rows leave it out.

abundance: .
j_gene: TRBJ2-1
v_gene: TRBV30
CDR3aa: CAWSVGLAPYNEQFF

abundance: .
j_gene: TRBJ2-3
v_gene: TRBV5-4
CDR3aa: CASSHRVYTSTDTQYF

abundance: .
j_gene: TRBJ1-1
v_gene: TRBV7-9
CDR3aa: CASSLGSGHLLNTEAFF

abundance: .
j_gene: TRBJ1-1
v_gene: TRBV19
CDR3aa: CASSAQGTANTEAFF

abundance: .
j_gene: TRBJ1-1
v_gene: TRBV6-5
CDR3aa: CASSYFAGGSTEAFF

abundance: .
j_gene: TRBJ1-3
v_gene: TRBV6-1
CDR3aa: CASSDIVRTGEDTIYF

abundance: once
j_gene: TRBJ2-5
v_gene: TRBV10-2
CDR3aa: CASSELGRAQETQYF

abundance: .
j_gene: TRBJ2-7
v_gene: TRBV5-1
CDR3aa: CASRPSGLSYEQYF

abundance: .
j_gene: TRBJ2-1
v_gene: TRBV30
CDR3aa: CAWSLSGSYNEQFF

abundance: .
j_gene: TRBJ2-1
v_gene: TRBV7-3
CDR3aa: CASSKPGLEQFF

abundance: .
j_gene: TRBJ2-3
v_gene: TRBV4-2
CDR3aa: CASSQAAGGPIDTQYF

abundance: .
j_gene: TRBJ1-3
v_gene: TRBV29-1
CDR3aa: CSVWAISGNTIYF

abundance: .
j_gene: TRBJ1-1
v_gene: TRBV19
CDR3aa: CASSTAVRQGRAEAFF

abundance: once
j_gene: TRBJ1-5
v_gene: TRBV2
CDR3aa: CASNDISNQPQHF

abundance: few
j_gene: TRBJ1-5
v_gene: TRBV5-6
CDR3aa: CASSLGRQGRLQPQHF

abundance: .
j_gene: TRBJ2-5
v_gene: TRBV5-5
CDR3aa: CASSLEAGGRETQYF

abundance: .
j_gene: TRBJ1-2
v_gene: TRBV2
CDR3aa: CASSERGSSYDYTF

abundance: .
j_gene: TRBJ1-4
v_gene: TRBV6-1
CDR3aa: CASSEADREKLFF

abundance: .
j_gene: TRBJ2-6
v_gene: TRBV7-9
CDR3aa: CASSLPGGGANVLTF

abundance: .
j_gene: TRBJ2-7
v_gene: TRBV20-1
CDR3aa: CSAQAYEQYF

abundance: .
j_gene: TRBJ2-1
v_gene: TRBV6-4
CDR3aa: CASSDYWGVGDNEQFF

abundance: .
j_gene: TRBJ1-5
v_gene: TRBV25-1
CDR3aa: CASQAAGPLGPQHF

abundance: few
j_gene: TRBJ1-2
v_gene: TRBV10-1
CDR3aa: CASSRDSSGGYTF

abundance: .
j_gene: TRBJ2-6
v_gene: TRBV7-9
CDR3aa: CASSSNRVGSGANVLTF

abundance: few
j_gene: TRBJ1-3
v_gene: TRBV4-2
CDR3aa: CASSPLAGTARFGNTIYF

abundance: .
j_gene: TRBJ1-1
v_gene: TRBV5-4
CDR3aa: CASSATTGGNTEAFF

abundance: .
j_gene: TRBJ2-1
v_gene: TRBV5-4
CDR3aa: CASSGRVANEQFF

abundance: .
j_gene: TRBJ1-1
v_gene: TRBV28
CDR3aa: CASSLRDMTEAFF

abundance: once
j_gene: TRBJ2-7
v_gene: TRBV10-3
CDR3aa: CAISVTSGSYEQYF

abundance: once
j_gene: TRBJ1-1
v_gene: TRBV10-3
CDR3aa: CAITQGMNTEAFF

abundance: .
j_gene: TRBJ2-4
v_gene: TRBV7-9
CDR3aa: CASSPPGAKNIQYF

abundance: .
j_gene: TRBJ2-7
v_gene: TRBV28
CDR3aa: CASSLMAPSSGRAHYEQYF

abundance: .
j_gene: TRBJ2-2
v_gene: TRBV5-1
CDR3aa: CASSLVGADTGELFF

abundance: .
j_gene: TRBJ2-3
v_gene: TRBV4-2
CDR3aa: CASSQVVSSGIADTQYF

abundance: .
j_gene: TRBJ1-4
v_gene: TRBV19
CDR3aa: CASGTAQGHEKLFF

abundance: few
j_gene: TRBJ1-3
v_gene: TRBV20-1
CDR3aa: CSARTGNTIYF

abundance: once
j_gene: TRBJ1-1
v_gene: TRBV7-8
CDR3aa: CASGEGYRARSNTEAFF

abundance: .
j_gene: TRBJ1-2
v_gene: TRBV6-6
CDR3aa: CASSPAEGGNYGYTF

abundance: .
j_gene: TRBJ2-2
v_gene: TRBV4-3
CDR3aa: CASSQVSNDGTPTNTGELFF

abundance: once
j_gene: TRBJ2-5
v_gene: TRBV14
CDR3aa: CASSQGGLAGVETQYF

abundance: .
j_gene: TRBJ2-3
v_gene: TRBV11-3
CDR3aa: CASSPGGAGGADTQYF

abundance: .
j_gene: TRBJ2-3
v_gene: TRBV11-2
CDR3aa: CASSPNDSLAGGDRDTQYF

abundance: once
j_gene: TRBJ2-5
v_gene: TRBV18
CDR3aa: CASSPPGREWGQETQYF

abundance: .
j_gene: TRBJ2-2
v_gene: TRBV5-1
CDR3aa: CASSLGALGSGELFF

abundance: .
j_gene: TRBJ2-7
v_gene: TRBV4-2
CDR3aa: CASSQEALAGGFYEQYF

abundance: once
j_gene: TRBJ2-6
v_gene: TRBV27
CDR3aa: CASSLSAGPSSGANVLTF